Below are 17 T cell receptor beta chains sequenced from a single sample in a study of pediatric ulcerative colitis. Clones were read by immunoSEQ multiplex PCR, and TCRdb kept only the in-frame ones, dropping some. The data show 10,000 to 13,000 clones, with 82% seen just once and around 3.6% held by the top ten. During colonoscopy, one to two rectal pinch biopsies were collected. The source material was gut tissue. The source is a girl between 5 and 17 years old who was a control in a study of pediatric ulcerative colitis.

The rearrangement joins TRBV6-1 to TRBJ2-7; TRBD1 matches 7 bases. Germline assignment: CDR1 MNHNS and CDR2 SASEGT. This CDR3 is built from 15 residues. With V trimmed by 5 bases and J by 0 bases, 7 bases remained unmatched. CDR3 sequence: CASSMDRRSSYEQYF. The CDR3 DNA follows: TGTGCCAGCAGTATGGACAGGAGGAGCTCCTACGAGCAGTACTTC.

The DNA of the CDR3 is TGTGCCAGCAGTTTACTAGGGGGCCGATCACCCCTCCACTTT. It translates to CASSLLGGRSPLHF. The J gene is TRBJ1-6, the V gene TRBV27; 7 bases fit TRBD1. The CDR3 has 14 residues. The junction had 5 bases not matched to a gene; V was cut back by 2 bases and J by 10 bases. Germline loops: CDR1 MNHEY, CDR2 SMNVEV (reference sequence).

The V call is TRBV9, the J call TRBJ2-7; TRBD1 matches at 8 bases. The CDR3 runs 14 residues. Germline V gene data show CDR1 as SGDLS and CDR2 as YYNGEE. Losses at the gene ends were 3 bases for V and 7 bases for J; bases not matched to a gene: 9. For the CDR3, the DNA is TGTGCCAGCAGCGCGCCGGGACAGGCTGTGGAGCAGTACTTC. The encoded protein is CASSAPGQAVEQYF.

This chain uses TRBV6-1 with TRBJ1-3; D gene uncertain. Germline values: CDR1 MNHNS, CDR2 SASEGT. Trimming stripped 3 bases from V and 8 bases from J, with 11 bases between. This CDR3 has 13 amino acids. CDR3 loop: CASSERPGHTIYF. CDR3 nucleotides: TGTGCCAGCAGTGAGCGACCCGGCCACACCATATATTTT.

This chain connects TRBV7-3 to TRBJ2-1; D is unresolved. The germline V gene has CDR1 SGHTA and CDR2 FQGTGA. The CDR3 is made up of 16 amino acids. Deletions cut 4 bases from V and 0 bases from J, with 13 bases between. CDR3 in DNA: TGTGCCAGCAGCTCGGCGACTCCTAGCTCCTACAATGAGCAGTTCTTC. Translated, it gives CASSSATPSSYNEQFF. The full variable domain, with the rest looked up from reference TRBV7-3 and TRBJ2-1, is GAGVSQTPSNKVTEKGKYVELRCDPISGHTALYWYRQSLGQGPEFLIYFQGTGAADDSGLPNDRFFAVRPEGSVSTLKIQRTERGDSAVYLCASSSATPSSYNEQFFGPGTRLTVL.

The chain uses TRBV10-3 and TRBJ1-2; D perhaps matches TRBD1 (5 bases). Trimming took 8 bases from V and 8 from J, leaving 15 bases between them. The CDR3 spans 12 residues. The germline gives CDR1 ENHRY, CDR2 SYGVKD. CDR3 residues: CAIEGGARGYTF. The CDR3 bases are TGTGCCATCGAGGGAGGGGCTAGAGGCTACACCTTC.

This sequence joins TRBV27 and TRBJ2-7; D is undetermined. This CDR3 region has 11 residues. The germline V and J ends were trimmed by 4 bases and 4 bases, with 5 bases remaining between them. Germline V gene sequence: CDR1 MNHEY, CDR2 SMNVEV (reference sequence). The CDR3 nucleotides are TGTGCCAGCAGTTCCGGGTACGAGCAGTACTTC. This translates into CASSSGYEQYF.

The chain uses TRBV27 and TRBJ2-7, with TRBD2 matching 12 bases. V shed 3 bases, J shed 0 bases, and the junction held 0 bases outside the gene matches. The CDR3 has 15 amino acids. The V gene's germline CDR1 is MNHEY and CDR2 SMNVEV (reference sequence). This CDR3 reads CASSLTSGSSYEQYF. The CDR3 DNA is TGTGCCAGCAGTTTGACTAGCGGGAGCTCCTACGAGCAGTACTTC.

The chain joins TRBV6-1 to TRBJ1-5, with a tentative D call TRBD1 (6 bases). The CDR3 loop spans 14 amino acids. The germline CDR1 and CDR2 sequences are MNHNS and SASEGT. Trimming took off 8 bases at V and 0 bases at J, with 11 bases between the two ends. CDR3 sequence (DNA): TGTGCCAGCCGCTGGACAGCTAGCAATCAGCCCCAGCATTTT. Its translation: CASRWTASNQPQHF.

The J gene is TRBJ1-1, the V gene TRBV5-1; a weak D match, TRBD1 (6 bases). CDR1 and CDR2 from the germline V gene are SGHRS and YFSETQ. V lost 3 bases and J 0 bases, leaving 12 bases between the germline ends. This CDR3 comprises 15 residues. CDR3 coding DNA: TGCGCCAGCAGCTCGGGGGACACTATGAACACTGAAGCTTTCTTT. Protein product: CASSSGDTMNTEAFF.

The chain is built from TRBV6-5 and TRBJ2-7; TRBD2 matches at 7 bases. The germline gives CDR1 MNHEY, CDR2 SVGAGI. V lost 4 bases and J lost 3; bases outside the gene matches: 12. The CDR3 totals 16 residues. The CDR3 sequence: CASSLNRDYPIYEQYF. Here the CDR3 DNA reads TGTGCCAGCAGTTTAAACCGGGACTACCCTATCTACGAGCAGTACTTC.

The rearrangement links TRBV6-5 to TRBJ1-5; 7 positions agree with TRBD1. V gave up 6 bases and J gave up 10 bases; unmatched junction bases: 9. CDR3 length: 13 residues. Germline loops: CDR1 MNHEY, CDR2 SVGAGI. The CDR3 DNA follows: TGTGCCAGCAGCCTTACAGGGGCCGGACCCCAGCATTTT. This translates into CASSLTGAGPQHF.

V usage is TRBV9 and J usage is TRBJ1-5; D gene uncertain. Trimming stripped 1 base from V and 3 bases from J, with 5 bases between. The CDR3 loop spans 13 amino acids. Germline V gene sequence: CDR1 SGDLS, CDR2 YYNGEE. DNA of the CDR3: TGTGCCAGCAGCGTACAAGACAATCAGCCCCAGCATTTT. Its translation: CASSVQDNQPQHF. Full variable domain (rest looked up from reference TRBV9 and TRBJ1-5): DSGVTQTPKHLITATGQRVTLRCSPRSGDLSVYWYQQSLDQGLQFLIQYYNGEERAKGNILERFSAQQFPDLHSELNLSSLELGDSALYFCASSVQDNQPQHFGDGTRLSIL.

V usage is TRBV29-1 and J usage is TRBJ1-3; no clear D. The CDR3 covers 11 residues. CDR1 is SQVTM and CDR2 is ANQGSEA in the germline V gene. Trimming left V 5 bases short and J 4 bases short, with 6 bases between. For the CDR3, the DNA is TGCAGCGTTCCCGACGGAAACACCATATATTTT. Its translation is CSVPDGNTIYF.

The rearrangement links TRBV25-1 to TRBJ2-1, with TRBD2 matching over 10 bases. Per germline, CDR1 MGHDK and CDR2 SYGVNS. J was trimmed by 3 bases and V by 6 bases; bases with no gene match: 8. The CDR3 is made up of 16 amino acids. For the CDR3, the DNA is TGTGCCAGCAGCCTTCCCGGGACTAGCGACTACAATGAGCAGTTCTTC. Translated, it gives CASSLPGTSDYNEQFF.

The chain couples TRBV4-3 to TRBJ2-6, with D perhaps matching TRBD1 (5 bases). V lost 4 bases and J 0 bases, leaving 19 bases between the germline ends. Germline V gene sequence: CDR1 LGHNA, CDR2 YSLEER. The CDR3 extends over 19 amino acids. The CDR3 DNA reads TGCGCCAGCAGCCCTGTCAGGGAAGGGGAACCCTCTGGGGCCAACGTCCTGACTTTC. This codes for CASSPVREGEPSGANVLTF.

The CDR3 nucleotides are TGTGCCAGCAGCTTAGGGCCCACTGAAGCTTTCTTT. Translating gives CASSLGPTEAFF. J is TRBJ1-1 and V is TRBV7-8; the D is unclear. The CDR3 is 12 residues long. From germline, CDR1 is SGHVS and CDR2 FQNEAQ. The germline V and J ends were trimmed by 1 base and 4 bases, with 4 bases remaining between them.